This section outlines one T cell receptor (beta chain) sequence together with its context. Its specific antigen is unknown. Base qualities are not recorded, but no much larger clone differs from it by a single base. The data are from a study of blood T cell repertoires in COVID-19 (dated by TCRdb to about 2020). Describing the broader study: The collaborator samples originated in the United States, Italy and Spain and spanned the acute and convalescent phases of COVID-19. The prospective study material was composed of cDNA or gDNA derived from T cells, B-cell-depleted T cells, or PBMCs. Deeply sampled blood TCRbeta repertoires from subjects exposed to, actively infected with, or recovered from COVID-19 were included in the dataset. A freely available public database, intended as a resource for researchers studying the immune response to SARS-CoV-2, is where the repertoires were released. The samples were drawn from the first 160 participants of the ongoing ImmuneRACE study and from 950 to 1,500 subjects provided by 6 global collaborators. Nearly every sample came with metadata listing a de-identified subject ID, COVID-19 status, age in years and sex. Where available, HLA class I and class II types were obtained from metadata supplied by the sample provider rather than from assay-based typing. The research as a whole found: How much clinical and demographic metadata was included differed by source and by participant, and the metadata was provided uncurated.

Participants in the prospective study were aged 18 to 89 years, lived in some 24 United States geographic areas, and enrolled through a virtual design. In the prospective study, cohorts were assigned on the basis of participant-reported clinical history obtained from a screening survey and a study questionnaire. Exposed participants had been in contact, within 2 weeks of entering the study, with a person who had a PCR-confirmed or clinician-diagnosed case of COVID-19. Each participant in the prospective study had whole blood, serum and a nasopharyngeal or oropharyngeal swab collected by mobile phlebotomists. Over a roughly two-month period, participants in the prospective study had the option of providing additional blood draws and questionnaires. Before DNA extraction, blood samples from the prospective study were shipped at room temperature or frozen. TCRbeta CDR3 regions were amplified from genomic DNA by means of the immunoSEQ Assay, a bias-controlled multiplex PCR. Per the original workflow: The number of nucleated cells in each sample was estimated by amplification of reference gene primers within the assay. Sequence reads were collapsed and filtered to measure the absolute abundance of every unique TCRbeta CDR3 rearrangement. For each sample, productive Simpson clonality was calculated as the square root of Simpson's diversity index over productive rearrangements. TCRdb mirrors the immuneACCESS table, restricted to in-frame sequences. Some clones are absent from its copies; in checked studies, under half trace to an unresolved V gene, and the reason for the others is unknown. V and J calls and clone size are as listed in that table; D and trimming were resolved from the DNA. The sample table records over 200,000 clones; about 90% of these occur just once. About 3.5% of the sample comes from the top ten.

For this chain, trimming is 2 bases at the V end and 7 bases at the J end, and the number of junction bases without a gene match is 7. Sequences MNHEY (CDR1) and SVGAGI (CDR2) are obtained from the germline V gene. The CDR3 numbers 15 residues from cysteine through phenylalanine. The only DNA kept is the CDR3, 45 bases in frame from the first base. This chain joins TRBV6-5 to TRBJ2-3, with 9 central nucleotides matching TRBD2. Sequencing input: PBMCs or T cells enriched from blood (not recorded which). The clonotype originates from a woman aged 25 to 45 who had been exposed to COVID-19. The DNA sequence reads TGTGCCAGCAGTTACGAGGGCGGGAGGGCCAATACGCAGTATTTT. Translated, this gives CASSYEGGRANTQYF.